This TCR beta chain was captured by sequencing in a study of shared clonotypes between healthy human individuals. The study's findings and limits: An effect of sequencing depth on clonotype sharing among donors was expected.

Germline CDR1 and CDR2: ENHRY and SYGVKD. This CDR3 contains 15 residues. J was trimmed by 0 bases and V by 8 bases; bases with no gene match: 5. Recent vaccinations or acute infections were absent in the healthy HIV-negative adult donors. Every donor was a Caucasian adult from Nashville, Tennessee. The authors ran the assay at deep level. Sequencing used immunoSEQ multiplex PCR; TCRdb keeps in-frame clones, though not all of them. The table has approximately 2,000,000 clones, approximately 90% seen once. In its sample, this clone was seen once. Its antigen is still unknown. Sequenced input: naive CD4+ T cells from PBMCs. Indicated subset: CD45RA+ positively selected. This chain connects TRBV10-3 to TRBJ2-1; 9 nucleotides agree with TRBD2. The source of this sequence is a man aged 18-30 years in good health. Some clones in this sample may be carry-over from other donors' samples. DNA of the CDR3: TGTGCCATCGGGGGACTAGCAAGCTCCTACAATGAGCAGTTCTTC. Its translation is CAIGGLASSYNEQFF.